These 18 T cell receptor beta chains were all obtained from the same sample, sequenced in a study of blood T cell repertoires in COVID-19. Data came from immunoSEQ multiplex PCR; TCRdb stores just in-frame clones and leaves some out. This sample yields about 58,000 clones, of which 85% are seen a single time; around 4.5% belongs to the top ten. The source material was peripheral blood. The receptors were gathered from a man aged 35 to 55 with active COVID-19.

The V call is TRBV30, the J call TRBJ1-3; D is uncertain. This CDR3 has 11 residues. Trimming took off 7 bases at V and 1 base at J, with 5 bases between the two ends. Germline V lookup: CDR1 GTSNPN, CDR2 SVGIG (reference sequence). The CDR3 here is CALFSGNTIYF. The CDR3 bases are TGTGCCTTATTTTCTGGAAACACCATATATTTT.

V and J are TRBV24-1 and TRBJ1-1, with 8 nucleotides matching TRBD1. CDR3 length: 11 amino acids. The V and J ends lost 7 bases and 7 bases, in that order; junction bases with no gene match: 1. Per germline, CDR1 KGHDR and CDR2 SFDVKD. The CDR3 loop is CATSGQGEAFF. The CDR3 DNA reads as TGTGCCACCAGCGGACAGGGTGAAGCTTTCTTT.

The genes are TRBV28 and TRBJ2-7, with TRBD1 as a possible D gene (6 bases). The germline CDR1 and CDR2 sequences are MDHEN and SYDVKM. V was pared by 4 bases and J by 0 bases, with 25 bases between. This CDR3 is built from 19 residues. The CDR3 nucleotides read TGTGCCAGCAGTTCCCCTACCCAGACACCGGGACAAAACTCCTACGAGCAGTACTTC. As protein: CASSSPTQTPGQNSYEQYF.

This clone appeared a few times. The gene calls are TRBV5-1 and TRBJ1-1; TRBD1 aligns across 7 bases. Germline values: CDR1 SGHRS, CDR2 YFSETQ. The CDR3 has 16 amino acids. Trimming at V came to 2 bases and at J to 0 bases, leaving 7 bases not matched to a gene. The CDR3 sequence: CASSFFPGTVNTEAFF. CDR3 sequence (DNA): TGCGCCAGCAGCTTTTTCCCCGGGACAGTGAACACTGAAGCTTTCTTT.

This clone was counted once. This chain connects TRBV9 to TRBJ1-3; D is unresolved. The CDR3 is made up of 14 amino acids. Trimming took 0 bases from V and 2 from J, leaving 6 bases between them. Germline CDR1 and CDR2: SGDLS and YYNGEE. CDR3 amino acids: CASSVAVPGNTIYF. Written as DNA, the CDR3 is TGTGCCAGCAGCGTAGCGGTACCTGGAAACACCATATATTTT.

V gene TRBV30 combines with J gene TRBJ1-1; the D is unclear. This CDR3 is built from 13 residues. Germline-derived CDR1 and CDR2 are GTSNPN and SVGIG (reference sequence). Trimming cost V 3 bases and J 0 bases, with 8 bases left between them. The CDR3 protein is CAWRYSMNTEAFF. The CDR3 coding sequence is TGTGCCTGGAGATACAGCATGAACACTGAAGCTTTCTTT.

J is TRBJ2-3 and V is TRBV20-1, with D unresolved. CDR1 DFQATT and CDR2 SNEGSKA come from the germline V gene (reference sequence). Between the trimmed V and J ends, which lost 3 bases and 5 bases, there was a span of 9 bases. The CDR3 loop spans 12 amino acids. CDR3 sequence: CSASVGQDTQYF. CDR3 nucleotide sequence: TGCAGTGCTAGTGTGGGCCAAGATACGCAGTATTTT.

V usage is TRBV7-2 and J usage is TRBJ1-5, with D hard to call. CDR3 size: 12 residues. The V and J ends lost 5 bases and 7 bases respectively, with 9 bases between them. Germline lookup yields CDR1 SGHTA and CDR2 FQGNSA. The CDR3 coding sequence is TGTGCCAGCAGCCCCCCGTTCCAGCCCCAGCATTTT. Its protein product is CASSPPFQPQHF. The variable domain in full, completed from reference TRBV7-2 and TRBJ1-5, reads GAGVSQSPSNKVTEKGKDVELRCDPISGHTALYWYRQSLGQGLEFLIYFQGNSAPDKSGLPSDRFSAERTGGSVSTLTIQRTQQEDSAVYLCASSPPFQPQHFGDGTRLSIL.

This clone was observed a few times. The chain employs TRBV19 and TRBJ2-5; 7 bases match TRBD1. In germline, CDR1 is LNHDA, CDR2 SQIVND (reference sequence). The CDR3 runs 16 residues. V lost 4 bases to trimming and J lost 2 bases; unmatched junction nucleotides: 10. The chain's CDR3 is CASSTLTPRGQETQYF. The CDR3, as DNA: TGTGCCAGTAGTACCCTCACCCCCAGGGGGCAAGAGACCCAGTACTTC.

The chain's CDR3 is CASSWETAPYNEQFF. CDR3 bases: TGTGCCAGTAGCTGGGAGACTGCCCCCTACAATGAGCAGTTCTTC. The rearrangement joins TRBV19 to TRBJ2-1; possibly TRBD2 for D (5 bases). Germline CDR1 and CDR2: LNHDA and SQIVND (reference sequence). The CDR3 sequence is 15 residues long. The V gene lost 6 bases and the J gene lost 2 bases, with 14 bases spanning the gap. Drawing the rest from reference TRBV19 and TRBJ2-1, the complete variable domain is DGGITQSPKYLFRKEGQNVTLSCEQNLNHDAMYWYRQDPGQGLRLIYYSQIVNDFQKGDIAEGYSVSREKKESFPLTVTSAQKNPTAFYLCASSWETAPYNEQFFGPGTRLTVL.

The chain links TRBV19 to TRBJ2-3, with 9 bases fitting TRBD1. Trimming removed 6 bases from V and 2 bases from J; junction bases left unmatched: 3. Germline V CDR1 and CDR2: LNHDA, SQIVND (reference sequence). This CDR3 comprises 14 residues. CDR3 sequence reads: CASSGQGLTDTQYF. The CDR3 bases are TGTGCCAGTAGCGGACAGGGGCTCACAGATACGCAGTATTTT.

The chain combines TRBV13 with TRBJ2-4; TRBD2 agrees at 8 bases. The CDR3 runs to 22 residues. V lost 5 bases and J lost 0; bases outside the gene matches: 24. CDR1 is PRHDT, CDR2 FYEKMQ, per germline (reference sequence). The CDR3 region is CASSQEMQPISGEFLAKNIQYF. DNA of the CDR3: TGTGCCAGCAGCCAGGAGATGCAACCGATTAGCGGGGAGTTTCTAGCCAAAAACATTCAGTACTTC.

The chain is built from TRBV3-1 (or the pseudogene TRBV3-2) and TRBJ1-1; D is perhaps TRBD1 (6 bases). CDR1 and CDR2 from the germline V gene are LGHDT and YNNKEL (reference sequence). The V gene lost 2 bases and the J gene lost 4 bases, with 14 bases spanning the gap. The CDR3 extends over 15 amino acids. The CDR3 DNA reads TGTGCCAGCAGCCAACTTCCGGACAGAGGCACTGAAGCTTTCTTT. It encodes CASSQLPDRGTEAFF.

V and J are TRBV6-6 and TRBJ1-2, with D hard to call. The CDR3 loop spans 15 amino acids. CDR1 and CDR2 (germline): MNHNY, SVGAGI (reference sequence). V was pared by 6 bases and J by 5 bases, with 19 bases between. In DNA, the CDR3 is TGTGCCAGCAGGGCGGAACACTACTTCCTTTATGGCTACACCTTC. It encodes CASRAEHYFLYGYTF.

This clone has a handful of counts. V is TRBV10-3 and J is TRBJ1-5, with no clear D. V lost 0 bases and J 4 bases, leaving 7 bases between the germline ends. The CDR3 is made up of 14 amino acids. Germline lookup yields CDR1 ENHRY and CDR2 SYGVKD. This CDR3 is CAISESRDNQPQHF. CDR3 nucleotides: TGTGCCATCAGTGAGTCTCGGGATAATCAGCCCCAGCATTTT.

The chain has TRBV20-1 and TRBJ1-6; D possibly corresponds to TRBD1 (5 bases). The CDR3 spans 11 residues. The germline V gene encodes CDR1 DFQATT and CDR2 SNEGSKA (reference sequence). Trimming cost V 6 bases and J 9 bases, with 9 bases left between them. This CDR3 is CSADDSSPLHF. The CDR3 DNA sequence: TGCAGTGCGGACGACAGTTCACCCCTCCACTTT.

The sample holds a few counts of this clone. V gene TRBV29-1 combines with J gene TRBJ2-7, with 8 bases lining up with TRBD1. This CDR3 region has 14 residues. Germline CDR1 SQVTM, CDR2 ANQGSEA. The V and J ends lost 4 bases and 2 bases, in that order; junction bases with no gene match: 7. Here the CDR3 DNA reads TGCAGCGTTGCAATAGGACAGGGCGCCTACGAGCAGTACTTC. Translating gives CSVAIGQGAYEQYF.

The rearrangement joins TRBV5-4 to TRBJ1-2, with D possibly matching TRBD1 (5 bases). The germline CDR1 and CDR2 sequences are SGHNT and YYREEE (reference sequence). The CDR3 is 14 residues long. V lost 1 base to trimming and J lost 3 bases, with 10 bases between them. The CDR3 region is CASSLTLRDYGYTF. Written as DNA, the CDR3 is TGTGCCAGCAGCTTGACTCTCAGGGACTATGGCTACACCTTC.